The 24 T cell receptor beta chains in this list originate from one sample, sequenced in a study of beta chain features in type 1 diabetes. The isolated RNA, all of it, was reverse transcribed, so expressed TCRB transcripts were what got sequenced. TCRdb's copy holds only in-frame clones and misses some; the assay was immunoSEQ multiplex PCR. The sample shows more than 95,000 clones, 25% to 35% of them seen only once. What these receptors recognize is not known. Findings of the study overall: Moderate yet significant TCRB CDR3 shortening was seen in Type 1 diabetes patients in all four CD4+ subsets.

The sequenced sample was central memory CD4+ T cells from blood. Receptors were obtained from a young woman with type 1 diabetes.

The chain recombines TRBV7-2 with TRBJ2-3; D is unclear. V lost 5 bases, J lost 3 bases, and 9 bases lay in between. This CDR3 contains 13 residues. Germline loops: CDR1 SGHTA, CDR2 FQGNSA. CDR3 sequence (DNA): TGTGCCAGCAGCATCTCCTCTACAGATACGCAGTATTTT. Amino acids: CASSISSTDTQYF.

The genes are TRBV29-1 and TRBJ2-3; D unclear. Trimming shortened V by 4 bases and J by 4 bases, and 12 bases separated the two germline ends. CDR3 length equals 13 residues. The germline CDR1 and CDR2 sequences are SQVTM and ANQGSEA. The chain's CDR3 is CSVAEMRADTQYF. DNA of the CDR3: TGCAGCGTTGCTGAAATGAGAGCAGATACGCAGTATTTT.

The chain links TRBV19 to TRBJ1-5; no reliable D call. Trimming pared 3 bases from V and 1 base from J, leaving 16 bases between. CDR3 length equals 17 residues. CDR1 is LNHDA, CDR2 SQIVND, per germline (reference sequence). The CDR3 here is CASSILLTPRSNQPQHF. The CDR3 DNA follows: TGTGCCAGTAGTATCCTCTTGACACCCCGAAGCAATCAGCCCCAGCATTTT.

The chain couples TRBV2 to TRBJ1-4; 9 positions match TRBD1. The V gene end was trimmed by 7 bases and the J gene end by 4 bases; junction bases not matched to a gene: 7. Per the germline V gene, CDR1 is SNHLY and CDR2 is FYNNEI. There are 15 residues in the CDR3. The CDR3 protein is CASTRTGANNEKLFF. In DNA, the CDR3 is TGTGCCAGCACCCGGACAGGGGCCAATAATGAAAAACTGTTTTTT.

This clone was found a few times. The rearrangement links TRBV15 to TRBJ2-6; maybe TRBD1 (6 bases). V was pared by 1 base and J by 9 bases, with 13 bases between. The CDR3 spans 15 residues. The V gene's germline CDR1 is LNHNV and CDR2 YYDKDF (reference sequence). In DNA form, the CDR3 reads TGTGCCACCAGCAGAGCTGGACAGAGTAACAACGTCCTGACTTTC. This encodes CATSRAGQSNNVLTF.

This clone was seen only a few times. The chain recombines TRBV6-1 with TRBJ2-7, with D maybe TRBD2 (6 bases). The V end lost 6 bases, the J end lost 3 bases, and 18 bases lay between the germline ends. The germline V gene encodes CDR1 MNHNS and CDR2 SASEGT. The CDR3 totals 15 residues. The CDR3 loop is CASSGVWDSLYEQYF. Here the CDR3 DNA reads TGTGCCAGCAGCGGCGTCTGGGACTCTCTCTACGAGCAGTACTTC.

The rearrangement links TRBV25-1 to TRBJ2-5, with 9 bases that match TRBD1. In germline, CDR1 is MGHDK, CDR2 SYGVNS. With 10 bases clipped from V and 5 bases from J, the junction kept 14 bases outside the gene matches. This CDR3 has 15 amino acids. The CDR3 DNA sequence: TGTGCCACCGGAGATCTCGGGACAGGGAAGGAGACCCAGTACTTC. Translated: CATGDLGTGKETQYF.

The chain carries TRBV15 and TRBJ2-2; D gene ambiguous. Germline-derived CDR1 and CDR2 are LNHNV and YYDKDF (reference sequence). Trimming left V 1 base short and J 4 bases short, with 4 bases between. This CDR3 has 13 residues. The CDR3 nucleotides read TGTGCCACCAGCAGAGCCATCACCGGGGAGCTGTTTTTT. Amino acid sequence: CATSRAITGELFF. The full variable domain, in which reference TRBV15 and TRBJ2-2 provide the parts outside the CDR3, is DAMVIQNPRYQVTQFGKPVTLSCSQTLNHNVMYWYQQKSSQAPKLLFHYYDKDFNNEADTPDNFQSRRPNTSFCFLDIRSPGLGDTAMYLCATSRAITGELFFGEGSRLTVL.

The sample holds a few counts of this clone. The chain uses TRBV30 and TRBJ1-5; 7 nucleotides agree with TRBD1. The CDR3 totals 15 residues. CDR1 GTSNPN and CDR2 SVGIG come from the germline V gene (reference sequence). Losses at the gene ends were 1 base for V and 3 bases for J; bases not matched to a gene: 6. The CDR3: CAWSGPTGVNQPQHF. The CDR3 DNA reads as TGTGCCTGGAGTGGGCCTACAGGGGTCAATCAGCCCCAGCATTTT. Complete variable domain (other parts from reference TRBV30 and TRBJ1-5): SQTIHQWPATLVQPVGSPLSLECTVEGTSNPNLYWYRQAAGRGLQLLFYSVGIGQISSEVPQNLSASRPQDRQFILSSKKLLLSDSGFYLCAWSGPTGVNQPQHFGDGTRLSIL.

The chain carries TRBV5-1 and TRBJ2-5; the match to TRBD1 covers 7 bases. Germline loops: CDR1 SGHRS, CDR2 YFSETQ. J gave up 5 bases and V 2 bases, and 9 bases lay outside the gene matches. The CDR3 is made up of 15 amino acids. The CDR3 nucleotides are TGCGCCAGCAGCTTACGACAGGGTACGTCGGAGACCCAGTACTTC. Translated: CASSLRQGTSETQYF.

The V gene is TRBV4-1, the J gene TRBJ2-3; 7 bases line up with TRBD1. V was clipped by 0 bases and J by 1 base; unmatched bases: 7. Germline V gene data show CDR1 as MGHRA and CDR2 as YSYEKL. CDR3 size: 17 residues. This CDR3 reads CASSQEKDRVGTDTQYF. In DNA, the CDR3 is TGCGCCAGCAGCCAAGAAAAAGACAGGGTGGGCACAGATACGCAGTATTTT.

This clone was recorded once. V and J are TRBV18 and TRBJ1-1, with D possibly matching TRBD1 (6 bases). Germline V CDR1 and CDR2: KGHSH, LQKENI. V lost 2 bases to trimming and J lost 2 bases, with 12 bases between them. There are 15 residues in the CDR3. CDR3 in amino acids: CASSPGQKINTEAFF. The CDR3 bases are TGTGCCAGCTCACCAGGACAGAAGATAAACACTGAAGCTTTCTTT.

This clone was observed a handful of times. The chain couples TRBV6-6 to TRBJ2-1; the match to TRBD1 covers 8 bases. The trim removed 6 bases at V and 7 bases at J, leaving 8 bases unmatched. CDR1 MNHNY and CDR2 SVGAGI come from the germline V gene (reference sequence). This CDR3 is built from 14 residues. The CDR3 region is CASSHRDRTNEQFF. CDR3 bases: TGTGCCAGCAGCCACCGGGACAGGACTAATGAGCAGTTCTTC.

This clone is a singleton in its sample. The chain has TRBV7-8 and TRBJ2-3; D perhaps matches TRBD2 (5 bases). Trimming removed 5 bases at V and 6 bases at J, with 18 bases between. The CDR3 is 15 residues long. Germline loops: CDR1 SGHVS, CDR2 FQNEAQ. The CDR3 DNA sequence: TGTGCCAGCAGCCCGATTGGAGGTTCCGGGGATACGCAGTATTTT. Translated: CASSPIGGSGDTQYF.

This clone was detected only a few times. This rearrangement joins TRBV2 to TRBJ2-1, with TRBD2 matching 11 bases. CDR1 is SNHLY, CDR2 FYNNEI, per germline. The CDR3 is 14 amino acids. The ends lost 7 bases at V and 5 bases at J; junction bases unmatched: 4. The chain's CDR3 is CASTELAGDNEQFF. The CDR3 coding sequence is TGTGCCAGCACAGAACTAGCGGGGGACAATGAGCAGTTCTTC.

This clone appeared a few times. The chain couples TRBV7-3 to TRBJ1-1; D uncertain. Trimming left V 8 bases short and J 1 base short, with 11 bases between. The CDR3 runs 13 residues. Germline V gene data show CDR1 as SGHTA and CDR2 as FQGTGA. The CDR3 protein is CASGENANTEAFF. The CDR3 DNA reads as TGTGCCAGCGGAGAGAACGCGAACACTGAAGCTTTCTTT.

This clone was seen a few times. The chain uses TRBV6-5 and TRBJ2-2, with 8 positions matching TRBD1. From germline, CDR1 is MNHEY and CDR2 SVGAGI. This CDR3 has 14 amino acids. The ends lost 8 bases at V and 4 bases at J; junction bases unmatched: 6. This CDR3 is CASGRQGSTGELFF. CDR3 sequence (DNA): TGTGCCAGCGGAAGACAGGGGAGCACCGGGGAGCTGTTTTTT.

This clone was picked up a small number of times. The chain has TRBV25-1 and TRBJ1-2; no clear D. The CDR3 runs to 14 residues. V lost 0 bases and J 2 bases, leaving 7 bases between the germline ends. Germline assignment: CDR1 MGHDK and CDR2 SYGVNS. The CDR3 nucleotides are TGTGCCAGCAGTGAATATGGGCCAAACTATGGCTACACCTTC. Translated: CASSEYGPNYGYTF.

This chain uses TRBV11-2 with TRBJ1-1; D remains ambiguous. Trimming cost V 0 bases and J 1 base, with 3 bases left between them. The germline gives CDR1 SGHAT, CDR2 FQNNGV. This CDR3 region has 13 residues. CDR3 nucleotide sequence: TGTGCCAGCAGCTTAGACAAGAACACTGAAGCTTTCTTT. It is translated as CASSLDKNTEAFF.

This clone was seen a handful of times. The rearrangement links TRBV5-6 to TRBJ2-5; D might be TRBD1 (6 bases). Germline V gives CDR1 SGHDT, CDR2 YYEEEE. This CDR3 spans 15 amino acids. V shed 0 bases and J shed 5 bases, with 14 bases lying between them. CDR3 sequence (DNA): TGTGCCAGCAGCTTGGGGACAGAGATTAGGGAGACCCAGTACTTC. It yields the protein CASSLGTEIRETQYF.

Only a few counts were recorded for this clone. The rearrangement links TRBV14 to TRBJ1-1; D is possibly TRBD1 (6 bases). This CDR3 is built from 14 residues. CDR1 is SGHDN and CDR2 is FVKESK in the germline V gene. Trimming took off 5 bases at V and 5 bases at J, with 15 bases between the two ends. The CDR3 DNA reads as TGTGCCAGCAGCAGCAACCCCGGACAGACTGAAGCTTTCTTT. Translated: CASSSNPGQTEAFF.

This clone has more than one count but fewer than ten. The CDR3 here is CASSRQGREKLFF. The CDR3 nucleotides read TGTGCCAGCAGTCGACAGGGGCGGGAAAAACTGTTTTTT. The chain couples TRBV6-6 to TRBJ1-4; 8 bases agree with TRBD1. The J segment lost 8 bases and the V segment lost 5 bases, leaving 4 bases of the junction unmatched. The germline V gene encodes CDR1 MNHNY and CDR2 SVGAGI (reference sequence). This CDR3 comprises 13 residues.

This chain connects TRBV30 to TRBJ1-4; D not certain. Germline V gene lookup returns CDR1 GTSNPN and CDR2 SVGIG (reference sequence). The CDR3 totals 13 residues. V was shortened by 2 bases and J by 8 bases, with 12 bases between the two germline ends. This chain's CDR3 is CAWSSGFGEKLFF. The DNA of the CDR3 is TGTGCCTGGAGTTCGGGGTTTGGGGAAAAACTGTTTTTT.

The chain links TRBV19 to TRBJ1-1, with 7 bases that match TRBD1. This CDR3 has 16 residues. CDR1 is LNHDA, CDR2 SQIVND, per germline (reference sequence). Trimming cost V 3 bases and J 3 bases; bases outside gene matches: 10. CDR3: CASSILGTADYTEAFF. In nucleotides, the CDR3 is TGTGCCAGTAGTATTCTGGGGACAGCCGACTACACTGAAGCTTTCTTT.